Listed below are T cell receptor beta chains from one sample, sequenced in a study of blood T cells in healthy people across ages. TCRdb re-derived calls from the 5' RACE reads in MiXCR, one entry per CDR3 protein. The data show about 1,500,000 distinct CDR3 sequences, 28% seen once. The sequenced sample was blood. These receptors were taken from a woman in her twenties or thirties in good health. Both conserved end residues are part of each CDR3.

j_call cdr3_length v_call cdr3_aa
TRBJ2-5 13 TRBV7-2 CVSSWPPVETQYF
TRBJ1-5 14 TRBV20-1 CSAIQGKTNQPQHF
TRBJ2-3 13 TRBV7-2 CASSLVKTDTQYF
TRBJ2-7 14 TRBV7-2 CASSGQTGHYEQYF
TRBJ2-7 14 TRBV20-1 CSARSPQGGHEQYF
TRBJ1-4 13 TRBV7-2 CASRLRINEKLFF
TRBJ1-1 15 TRBV12-3/TRBV12-4 CASSFGEPTNTEAFF
TRBJ2-7 17 TRBV7-9 CASSSGVSDGVTYEQYF
TRBJ2-5 16 TRBV20-1 CSARDGREIEKETQYF
TRBJ2-1 14 TRBV30 CAWNIGQGLNEQFF
TRBJ2-1 14 TRBV5-4 CASSLLTSVGEQFF
TRBJ1-2 14 TRBV18 CASSPPSVPHGYTF
TRBJ2-2 15 TRBV6-5 CASSRTSYNTGELFF
TRBJ1-1 15 TRBV7-9 CASSARTVPNTEAFF
TRBJ2-2 14 TRBV13 CASSPGSGTGELFF
TRBJ1-2 13 TRBV7-3 CASSLGGSSGYTF
TRBJ2-3 12 TRBV6-6 CATARETDTQYF
TRBJ2-5 16 TRBV11-3 CASSLPSGGARETQYF
TRBJ1-1 13 TRBV12-3/TRBV12-4 CASSSGQDTEAFF
TRBJ2-7 16 TRBV6-2/TRBV6-3 CASTPEKEDLSYEQYF
TRBJ1-4 14 TRBV3-1 CASTQRGAAEKLFF
TRBJ2-1 15 TRBV14 CASSHREFKDNEQFF